The entry below gives a single T cell receptor (beta chain) sequence along with its context. The table came from immunoSEQ multiplex PCR; TCRdb's copy has only in-frame clones and leaves some out. Found here are about 490,000 clones, approximately 85% of them singletons; the top ten hold 3.2%. These data belong to a study of blood T cell repertoires in COVID-19. Study summary: Acute-phase and convalescent COVID-19 samples originated in the United States, Italy and Spain. T cells, B-cell-depleted T cells, or PBMCs provided the cDNA or gDNA that served as material.

V shed 0 bases and J shed 3 bases, with 6 bases lying between them. This CDR3 has 15 residues. CDR1 is SGHTA and CDR2 is FQGTGA in the germline V gene. The receptor was isolated from a human donor in a cohort sampled during active COVID-19. Sequenced input: peripheral blood. The gene calls are TRBV7-3 and TRBJ1-6, with D unresolved. The DNA of the CDR3 is TGTGCCAGCAGCTTAACGGGCAGCTATAATTCACCCCTCCACTTT. This codes for CASSLTGSYNSPLHF.